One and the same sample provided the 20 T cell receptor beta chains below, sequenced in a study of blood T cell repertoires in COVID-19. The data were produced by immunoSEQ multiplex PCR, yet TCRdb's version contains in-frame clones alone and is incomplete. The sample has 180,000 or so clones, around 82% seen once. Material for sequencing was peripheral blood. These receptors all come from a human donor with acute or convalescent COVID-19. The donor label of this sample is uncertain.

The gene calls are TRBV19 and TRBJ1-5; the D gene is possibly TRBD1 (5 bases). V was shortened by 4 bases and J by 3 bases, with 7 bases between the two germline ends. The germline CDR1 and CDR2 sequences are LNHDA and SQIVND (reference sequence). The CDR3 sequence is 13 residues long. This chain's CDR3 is CASSNGANQPQHF. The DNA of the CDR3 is TGTGCCAGTAGTAATGGGGCCAATCAGCCCCAGCATTTT.

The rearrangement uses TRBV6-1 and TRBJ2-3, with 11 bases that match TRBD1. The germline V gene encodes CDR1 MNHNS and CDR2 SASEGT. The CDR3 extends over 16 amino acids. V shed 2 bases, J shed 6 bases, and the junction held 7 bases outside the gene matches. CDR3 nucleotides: TGTGCCAGCAGTGAACCTGGACAGGGGGCTAGGGATACGCAGTATTTT. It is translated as CASSEPGQGARDTQYF.

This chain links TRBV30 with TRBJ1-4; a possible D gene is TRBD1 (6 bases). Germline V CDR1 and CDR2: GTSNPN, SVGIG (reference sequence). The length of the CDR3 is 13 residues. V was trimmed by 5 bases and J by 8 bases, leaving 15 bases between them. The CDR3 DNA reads TGTGCCTGGCAACAGGGCCGACAGGAAAAACTGTTTTTT. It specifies CAWQQGRQEKLFF.

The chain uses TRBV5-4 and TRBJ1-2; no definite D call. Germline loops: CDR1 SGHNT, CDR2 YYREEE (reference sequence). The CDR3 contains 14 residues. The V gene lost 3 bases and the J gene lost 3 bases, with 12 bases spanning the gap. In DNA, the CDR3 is TGTGCCAGCAGCTGGGGATTCGGGGACTATGGCTACACCTTC. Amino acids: CASSWGFGDYGYTF.

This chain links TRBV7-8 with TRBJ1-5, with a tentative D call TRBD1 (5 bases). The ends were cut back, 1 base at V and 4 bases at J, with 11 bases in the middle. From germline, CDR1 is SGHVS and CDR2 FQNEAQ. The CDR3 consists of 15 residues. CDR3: CASSLEAGRNQPQHF. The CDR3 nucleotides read TGTGCCAGCAGCTTAGAAGCAGGGAGGAATCAGCCCCAGCATTTT.

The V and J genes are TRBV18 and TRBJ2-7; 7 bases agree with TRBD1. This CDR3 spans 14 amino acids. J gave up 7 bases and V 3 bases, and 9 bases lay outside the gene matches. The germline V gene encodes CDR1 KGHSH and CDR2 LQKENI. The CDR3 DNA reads TGTGCCAGCTCACCCAGACAGGGCGGCTGGGAGCAGTACTTC. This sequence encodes CASSPRQGGWEQYF.

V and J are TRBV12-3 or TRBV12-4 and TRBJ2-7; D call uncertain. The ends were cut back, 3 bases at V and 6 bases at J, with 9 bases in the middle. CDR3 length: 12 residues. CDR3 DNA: TGTGCCAGCAGTTTTCCAAATTCCGAGCAGTACTTC. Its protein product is CASSFPNSEQYF.

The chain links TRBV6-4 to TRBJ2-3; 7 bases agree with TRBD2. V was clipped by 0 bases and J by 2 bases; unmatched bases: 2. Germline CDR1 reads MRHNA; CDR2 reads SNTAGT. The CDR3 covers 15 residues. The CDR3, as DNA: TGTGCCAGCAGTGACTCAACTAGCGACACAGATACGCAGTATTTT. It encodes CASSDSTSDTDTQYF.

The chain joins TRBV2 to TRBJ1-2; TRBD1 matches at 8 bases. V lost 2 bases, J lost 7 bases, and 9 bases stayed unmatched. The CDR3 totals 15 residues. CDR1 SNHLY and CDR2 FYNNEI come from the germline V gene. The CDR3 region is CASSEQGRGQVGYTF. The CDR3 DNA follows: TGTGCCAGCAGTGAACAGGGCAGGGGGCAGGTTGGCTACACCTTC.

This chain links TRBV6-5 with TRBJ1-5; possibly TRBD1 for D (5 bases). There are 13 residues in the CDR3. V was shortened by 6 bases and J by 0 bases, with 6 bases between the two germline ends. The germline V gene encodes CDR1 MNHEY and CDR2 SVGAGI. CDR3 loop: CASRGGSNQPQHF. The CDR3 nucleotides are TGTGCCAGCAGGGGGGGTAGCAATCAGCCCCAGCATTTT.

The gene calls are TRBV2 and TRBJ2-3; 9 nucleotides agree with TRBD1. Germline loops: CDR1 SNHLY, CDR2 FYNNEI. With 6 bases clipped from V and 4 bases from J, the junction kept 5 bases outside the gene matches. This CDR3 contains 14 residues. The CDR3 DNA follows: TGTGCCAGCAGCGTACAGGGGGCCCCAGATACGCAGTATTTT. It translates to CASSVQGAPDTQYF.

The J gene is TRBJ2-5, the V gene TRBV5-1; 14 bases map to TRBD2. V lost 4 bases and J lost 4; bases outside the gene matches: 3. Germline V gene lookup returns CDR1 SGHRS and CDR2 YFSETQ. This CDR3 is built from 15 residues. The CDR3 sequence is CASSAGLAGVETQYF. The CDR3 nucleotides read TGCGCCAGCAGCGCGGGACTAGCGGGAGTAGAGACCCAGTACTTC.

CDR3 in DNA: TGTGCCAGCAGTTACATTGACAGGGACCACAATGAGCAGTTCTTC. This gives the protein CASSYIDRDHNEQFF. This chain links TRBV6-2 or TRBV6-3 with TRBJ2-1, with 7 bases matching TRBD1. Germline CDR1 is MNHEY and CDR2 is SVGEGT. This CDR3 comprises 15 residues. V shed 2 bases and J 5 bases; nucleotides not matched to a gene: 6.

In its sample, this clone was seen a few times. In nucleotides, the CDR3 is TGTGCCAGCAGTGAACCCCCCAGGTGGGGACTAGCGCCTAAGAGCTCCTACAATGAGCAGTTCTTC. It is translated as CASSEPPRWGLAPKSSYNEQFF. J is TRBJ2-1 and V is TRBV6-1; 10 bases are a match to TRBD2. The V and J ends lost 2 bases and 0 bases, in that order; junction bases with no gene match: 19. The CDR3 sequence is 22 residues long. Germline V gives CDR1 MNHNS, CDR2 SASEGT.

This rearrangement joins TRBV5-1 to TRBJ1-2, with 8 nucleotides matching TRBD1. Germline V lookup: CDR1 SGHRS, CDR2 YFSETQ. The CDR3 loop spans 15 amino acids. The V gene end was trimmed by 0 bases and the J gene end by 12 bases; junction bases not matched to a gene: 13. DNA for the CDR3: TGCGCCAGCAGCTTGGCGCAGGGGGCGTCTCGACTAAACACCTTC. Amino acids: CASSLAQGASRLNTF.

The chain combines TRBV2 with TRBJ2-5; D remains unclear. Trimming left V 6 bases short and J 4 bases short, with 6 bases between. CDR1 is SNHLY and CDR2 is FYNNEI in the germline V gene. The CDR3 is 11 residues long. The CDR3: CASSPRETQYF. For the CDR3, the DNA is TGTGCCAGCAGCCCCAGAGAGACCCAGTACTTC.

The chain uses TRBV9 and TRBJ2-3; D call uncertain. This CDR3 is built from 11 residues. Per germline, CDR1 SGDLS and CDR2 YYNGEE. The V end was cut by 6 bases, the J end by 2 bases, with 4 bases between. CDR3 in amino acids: CASTYTDTQYF. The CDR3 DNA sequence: TGTGCCAGCACCTACACAGATACGCAGTATTTT.

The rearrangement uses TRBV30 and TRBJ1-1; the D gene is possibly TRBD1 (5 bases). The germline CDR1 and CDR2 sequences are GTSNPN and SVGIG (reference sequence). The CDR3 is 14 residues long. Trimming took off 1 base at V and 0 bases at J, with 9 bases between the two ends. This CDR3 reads CAWSGAGLNTEAFF. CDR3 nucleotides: TGTGCCTGGAGTGGGGCAGGGCTGAACACTGAAGCTTTCTTT.

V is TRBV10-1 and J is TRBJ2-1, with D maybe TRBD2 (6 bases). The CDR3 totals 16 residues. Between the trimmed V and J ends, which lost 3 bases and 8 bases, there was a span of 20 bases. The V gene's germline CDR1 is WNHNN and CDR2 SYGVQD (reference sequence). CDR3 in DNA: TGCGCCAGCAGTGATCCACAGACTAGGGGTAGCTATGAGCAGTTCTTC. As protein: CASSDPQTRGSYEQFF.

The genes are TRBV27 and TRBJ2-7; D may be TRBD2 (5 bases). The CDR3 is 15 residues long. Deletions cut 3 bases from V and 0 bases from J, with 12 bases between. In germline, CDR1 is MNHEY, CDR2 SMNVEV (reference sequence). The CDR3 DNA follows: TGTGCCAGCAGTTTCGACCAGCGGAGCTCCTACGAGCAGTACTTC. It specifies CASSFDQRSSYEQYF.